What follows are 7 T cell receptor beta chains derived from one specimen sequenced in a study of post-analysis software for immune sequencing data. Overall study results and limits: Included in a set of several TRBV segments more frequent in patients than controls were TRBV5-6, TRBV5-1 and TRBV20-1.

These receptors have no identified antigens. TCR beta libraries were prepared from cDNA with unique molecular identifiers. One entry per CDR3 protein, called by TCRdb with MiXCR from the PCR reads. The table records hundreds of thousands of distinct CDR3 sequences, approximately 53% of them present only once. The sequenced sample was blood. These receptor sequences come from a girl aged 5-17 years with multiple sclerosis.

With regard to this clonotype: A junction boundary mismatches the germline segment, possibly from a read error. This chain links TRBV20-1 with TRBJ1-2, with unresolved D. The length of the CDR3 is 15 residues. CDR1 DFQATT and CDR2 SNEGSKA come from the germline V gene (reference sequence). CDR3: CGARYPQGRFYGYTF. CDR3 in DNA: TGCGGTGCTAGATACCCCCAAGGGAGGTTCTATGGCTACACCTTC.

This chain uses TRBV5-1 with TRBJ2-6; D not resolved. Trimming stripped 0 bases from V and 2 bases from J, with 12 bases between. This CDR3 contains 17 residues. Germline-derived CDR1 and CDR2 are SGHRS and YFSETQ. The CDR3 bases are TGCGCCAGCAGCTTGGTTGTCGGGTCTACTGGGGCCAACGTCCTGACTTTC. Translated, it gives CASSLVVGSTGANVLTF.

Of note for this clonotype: A much larger clone lies one base from this, so it may be a read error. The chain carries TRBV9 and TRBJ2-7, with D hard to call. There are 14 residues in the CDR3. The germline V gene has CDR1 SGDLS and CDR2 YYNGEE. The CDR3 sequence: CASSVELGTYELYF. The CDR3 coding sequence is TGTGCCAGCAGCGTAGAACTGGGTACCTACGAGCTGTACTTC.

The V gene is TRBV20-1, the J gene TRBJ2-1; 10 bases are a match to TRBD2. The CDR3 spans 13 residues. The germline V gene encodes CDR1 DFQATT and CDR2 SNEGSKA (reference sequence). The V gene end was trimmed by 4 bases and the J gene end by 8 bases; junction bases not matched to a gene: 5. In DNA form, the CDR3 reads TGCAGTGCTACTAGCGGGAGTGTGGATGAGCAGTTCTTC. Protein: CSATSGSVDEQFF.

The V and J genes are TRBV11-2 and TRBJ2-5, with 8 bases matching TRBD1. V lost 0 bases and J lost 5; bases outside the gene matches: 11. The CDR3 covers 17 residues. Germline CDR1 and CDR2: SGHAT and FQNNGV. The DNA of the CDR3 is TGTGCCAGCAGCTTAGACCAAAGACAGGGGAGAGTGGAGACCCAGTACTTC. Translated: CASSLDQRQGRVETQYF.

This chain joins TRBV20-1 and TRBJ2-2; 8 bases are shared with TRBD2. Losses at the gene ends were 6 bases for V and 4 bases for J; bases not matched to a gene: 13. The CDR3 runs to 16 residues. CDR1 is DFQATT, CDR2 SNEGSKA, per germline (reference sequence). The CDR3 DNA reads as TGCAGTGCCACCCGCGCGGGCGGGAGGCCCACCGGGGAGCTGTTTTTT. Translating gives CSATRAGGRPTGELFF.

V is TRBV20-1 and J is TRBJ2-7; unclear D gene. The J call may be faulty, since TRBJ2-5 better matches the DNA end. The germline V gene encodes CDR1 DFQATT and CDR2 SNEGSKA (reference sequence). The CDR3 loop spans 10 amino acids. Written as DNA, the CDR3 is TGCAGTGCTACGGGAGAGACCCAGTACTTC. Translation gives CSATGETQYF.